What follows is one T cell receptor (beta chain) and its context. Its antigen is not known. These data originate in a study of CD8 T cells in Susac syndrome. About 0.45 to 1 ug RNA was reverse transcribed with random hexamers. TCRdb analysed the immunoSEQ multiplex PCR reads with MiXCR anew, one entry per CDR3 protein. The sample lists roughly 130,000 distinct CDR3 sequences, around 94% seen once, with about 0.3% in the top ten. Study-wide results and limits: The study identified approximately sixteen and five Susac-specific public clones in total CD8+ and CD8+ TEMRA repertoires.

Germline CDR1 SGHVS, CDR2 FQNEAQ. V was clipped by 2 bases and J by 3 bases; unmatched bases: 14. The CDR3 loop spans 18 amino acids. This receptor was obtained from a human donor with Susac syndrome. This chain joins TRBV7-8 and TRBJ2-7; 9 bases map to TRBD1. Sequenced: CD8+ T cells from PBMCs. The CDR3 nucleotides read TGTGCCAGCAGCTTAACGGGGACAGGGTTAGTGCGGGGCTACGAGCAGTACTTC. This gives the protein CASSLTGTGLVRGYEQYF.